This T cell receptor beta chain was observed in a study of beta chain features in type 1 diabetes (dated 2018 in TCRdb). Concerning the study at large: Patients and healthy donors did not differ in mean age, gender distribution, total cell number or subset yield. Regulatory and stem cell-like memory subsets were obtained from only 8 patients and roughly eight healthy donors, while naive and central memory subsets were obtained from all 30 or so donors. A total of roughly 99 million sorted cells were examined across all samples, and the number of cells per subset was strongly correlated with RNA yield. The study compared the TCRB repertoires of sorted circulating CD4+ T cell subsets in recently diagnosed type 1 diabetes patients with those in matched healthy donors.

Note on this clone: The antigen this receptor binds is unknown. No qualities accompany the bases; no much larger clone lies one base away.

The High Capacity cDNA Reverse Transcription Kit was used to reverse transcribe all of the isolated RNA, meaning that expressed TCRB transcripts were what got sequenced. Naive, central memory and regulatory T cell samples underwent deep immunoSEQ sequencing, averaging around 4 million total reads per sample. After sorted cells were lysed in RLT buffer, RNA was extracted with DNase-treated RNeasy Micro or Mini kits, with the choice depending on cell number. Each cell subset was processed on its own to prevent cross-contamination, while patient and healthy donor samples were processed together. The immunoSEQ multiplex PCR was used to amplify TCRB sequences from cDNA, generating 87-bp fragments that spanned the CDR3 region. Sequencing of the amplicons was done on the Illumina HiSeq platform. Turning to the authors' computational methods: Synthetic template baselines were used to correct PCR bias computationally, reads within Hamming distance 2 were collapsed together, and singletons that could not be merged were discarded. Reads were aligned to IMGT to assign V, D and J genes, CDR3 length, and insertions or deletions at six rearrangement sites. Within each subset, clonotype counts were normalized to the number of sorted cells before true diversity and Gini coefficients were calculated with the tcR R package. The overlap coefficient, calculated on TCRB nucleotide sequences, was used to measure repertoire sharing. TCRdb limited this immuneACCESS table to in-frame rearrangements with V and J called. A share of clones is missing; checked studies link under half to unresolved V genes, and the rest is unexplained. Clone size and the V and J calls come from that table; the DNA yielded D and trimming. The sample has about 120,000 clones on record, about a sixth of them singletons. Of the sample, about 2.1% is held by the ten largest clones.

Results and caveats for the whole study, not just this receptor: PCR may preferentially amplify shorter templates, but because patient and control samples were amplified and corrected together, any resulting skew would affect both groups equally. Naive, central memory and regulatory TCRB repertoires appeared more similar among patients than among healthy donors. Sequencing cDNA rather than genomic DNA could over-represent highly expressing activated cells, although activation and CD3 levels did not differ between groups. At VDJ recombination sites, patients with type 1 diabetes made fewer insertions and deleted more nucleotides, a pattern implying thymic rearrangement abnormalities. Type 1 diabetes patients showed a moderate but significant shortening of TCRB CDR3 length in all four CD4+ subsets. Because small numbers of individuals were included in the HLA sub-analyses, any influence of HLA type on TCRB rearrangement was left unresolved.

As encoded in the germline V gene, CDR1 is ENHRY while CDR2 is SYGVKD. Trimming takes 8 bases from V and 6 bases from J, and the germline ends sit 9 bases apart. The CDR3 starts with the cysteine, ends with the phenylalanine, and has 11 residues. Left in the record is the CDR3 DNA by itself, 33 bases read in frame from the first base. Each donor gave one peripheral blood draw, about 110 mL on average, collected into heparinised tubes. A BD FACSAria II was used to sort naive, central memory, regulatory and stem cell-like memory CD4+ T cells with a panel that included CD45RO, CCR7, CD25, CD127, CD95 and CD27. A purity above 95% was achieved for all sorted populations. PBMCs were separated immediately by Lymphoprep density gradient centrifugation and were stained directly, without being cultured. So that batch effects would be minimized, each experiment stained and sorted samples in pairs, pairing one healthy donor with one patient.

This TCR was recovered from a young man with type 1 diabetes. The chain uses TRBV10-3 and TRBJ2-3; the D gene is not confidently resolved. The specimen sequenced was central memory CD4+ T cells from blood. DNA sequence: TGTGCCATCCGAAACTCGGATACGCAGTATTTT. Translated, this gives CAIRNSDTQYF.